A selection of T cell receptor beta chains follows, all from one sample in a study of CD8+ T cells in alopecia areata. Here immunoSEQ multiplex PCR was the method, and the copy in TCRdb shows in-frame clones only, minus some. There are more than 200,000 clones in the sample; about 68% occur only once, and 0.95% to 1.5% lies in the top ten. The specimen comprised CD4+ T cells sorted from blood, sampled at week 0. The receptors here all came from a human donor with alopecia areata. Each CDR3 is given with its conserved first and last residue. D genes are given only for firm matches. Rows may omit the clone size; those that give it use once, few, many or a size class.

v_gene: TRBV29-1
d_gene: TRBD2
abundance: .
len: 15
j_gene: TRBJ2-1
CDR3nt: TGCAGCGTTGAGAGGTCTAGCGGGGGATACAATGAGCAGTTCTTC
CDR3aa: CSVERSSGGYNEQFF

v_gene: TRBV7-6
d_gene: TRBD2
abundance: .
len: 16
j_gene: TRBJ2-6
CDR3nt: TGTGCCAGCAGCCCGCGGGGGGGATCTGGGGCCAACGTCCTGACTTTC
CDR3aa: CASSPRGGSGANVLTF

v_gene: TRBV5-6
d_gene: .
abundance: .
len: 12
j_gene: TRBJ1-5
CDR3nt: TGTGCCAGCAGCTTCAGCAATCAGCCCCAGCATTTT
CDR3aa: CASSFSNQPQHF

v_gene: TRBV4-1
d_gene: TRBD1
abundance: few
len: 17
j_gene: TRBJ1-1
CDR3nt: TGCGCCAGCAGCCAACCGGGACAGGGGGCAGGGAACACTGAAGCTTTCTTT
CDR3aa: CASSQPGQGAGNTEAFF

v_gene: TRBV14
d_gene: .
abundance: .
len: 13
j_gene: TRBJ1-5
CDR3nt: TGTGCCAGCAGCCAAGATCGGGTACAGCCCCAGCATTTT
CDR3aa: CASSQDRVQPQHF

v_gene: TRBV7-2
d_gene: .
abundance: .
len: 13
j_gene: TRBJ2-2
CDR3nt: TGTGCCAGCACCCACCTCCCCACCGGGGAGCTGTTTTTT
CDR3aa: CASTHLPTGELFF

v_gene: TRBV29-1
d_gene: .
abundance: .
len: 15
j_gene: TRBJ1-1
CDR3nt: TGCAGCCCGACCGAAGCCAGGGGCCTGAACACTGAAGCTTTCTTT
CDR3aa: CSPTEARGLNTEAFF

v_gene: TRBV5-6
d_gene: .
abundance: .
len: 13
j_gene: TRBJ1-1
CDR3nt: TGTGCCAGCAGCTTGGCGGGGGTTACTGAAGCTTTCTTT
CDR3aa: CASSLAGVTEAFF

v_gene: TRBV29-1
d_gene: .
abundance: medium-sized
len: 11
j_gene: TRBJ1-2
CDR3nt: TGCAGCGTTGAAGGCGCGGACGGCTACACCTTC
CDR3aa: CSVEGADGYTF

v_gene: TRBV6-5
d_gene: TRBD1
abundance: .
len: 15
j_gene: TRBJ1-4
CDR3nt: TGTGCCAGCAGTTACCGCGGGGGACAGGGCGAAAAACTGTTTTTT
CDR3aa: CASSYRGGQGEKLFF

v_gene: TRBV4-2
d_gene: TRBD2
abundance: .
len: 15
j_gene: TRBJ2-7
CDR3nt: TGTGCCAGCAGCCAAGAACTAGCGGGGCTCTACGAGCAGTACTTC
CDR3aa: CASSQELAGLYEQYF

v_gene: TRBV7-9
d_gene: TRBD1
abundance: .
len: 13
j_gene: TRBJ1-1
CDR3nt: TGTGCCAGCGAGGGACAGGCGAACACTGAAGCTTTCTTT
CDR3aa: CASEGQANTEAFF

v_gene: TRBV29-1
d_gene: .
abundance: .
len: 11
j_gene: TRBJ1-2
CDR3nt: TGCAGCGTTGGGGGATCGGCTGGCTACACCTTC
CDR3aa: CSVGGSAGYTF

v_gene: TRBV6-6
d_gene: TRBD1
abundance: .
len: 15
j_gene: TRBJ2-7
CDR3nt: TGTGCCAGCAGATCAACCGGGACAGGGTTCTACGAGCAGTACTTC
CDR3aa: CASRSTGTGFYEQYF

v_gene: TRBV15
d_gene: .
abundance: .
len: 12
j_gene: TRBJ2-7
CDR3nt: TGTGCCACCAGCAGAGGTCAGGCGGTGCAGTACTTC
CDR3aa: CATSRGQAVQYF

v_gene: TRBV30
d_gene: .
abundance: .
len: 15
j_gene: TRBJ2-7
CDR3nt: TGTGCCTGGAGTCTATCCGACAGGGGAGGGTACGAGCAGTACTTC
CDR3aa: CAWSLSDRGGYEQYF

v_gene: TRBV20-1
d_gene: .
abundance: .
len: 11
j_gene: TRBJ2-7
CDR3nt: TGCAGTGCTAGACAGAAATACGAGCAGTACTTC
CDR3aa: CSARQKYEQYF

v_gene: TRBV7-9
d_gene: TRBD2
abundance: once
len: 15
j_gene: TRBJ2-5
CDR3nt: TGTGCCAGCAGCTGGGGACTAGGAGTACAAGAGACCCAGTACTTC
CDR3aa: CASSWGLGVQETQYF

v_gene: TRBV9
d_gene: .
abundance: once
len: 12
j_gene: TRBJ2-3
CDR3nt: TGTGCCAGCAGCGTGCCTGGGGATACGCAGTATTTT
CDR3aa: CASSVPGDTQYF

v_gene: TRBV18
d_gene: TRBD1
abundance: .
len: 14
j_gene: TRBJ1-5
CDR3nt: TGTGCCAGCTCGGCGGGACAGAACAATCAGCCCCAGCATTTT
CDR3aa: CASSAGQNNQPQHF

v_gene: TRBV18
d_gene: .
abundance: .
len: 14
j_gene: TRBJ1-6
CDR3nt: TGTGCCAGCTCACACCGGGACCCAAATTCACCCCTCCACTTT
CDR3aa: CASSHRDPNSPLHF

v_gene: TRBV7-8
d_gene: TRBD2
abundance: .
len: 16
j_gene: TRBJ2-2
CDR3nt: TGTGCCAGCAGCTCGGGACTAGCGGGGTACACCGGGGAGCTGTTTTTT
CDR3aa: CASSSGLAGYTGELFF

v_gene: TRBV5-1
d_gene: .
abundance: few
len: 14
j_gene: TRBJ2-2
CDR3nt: TGCGCCAGCAGCCCGGTGGTGAACACCGGGGAGCTGTTTTTT
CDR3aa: CASSPVVNTGELFF

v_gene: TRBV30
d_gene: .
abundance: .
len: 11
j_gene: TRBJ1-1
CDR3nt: TGTGCCTGGAGTGTAGTGTCGGAAGCTTTCTTT
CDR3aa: CAWSVVSEAFF

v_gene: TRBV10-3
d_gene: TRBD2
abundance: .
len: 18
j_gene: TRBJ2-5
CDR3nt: TGTGCCATCAGTGAGAGCTTGAAGGGACTAGCGGGGCGGGAGACCCAGTACTTC
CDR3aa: CAISESLKGLAGRETQYF

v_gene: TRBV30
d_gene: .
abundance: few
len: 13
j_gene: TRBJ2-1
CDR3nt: TGTGCCTGGAGTGTACCTACCTACAATGAGCAGTTCTTC
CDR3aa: CAWSVPTYNEQFF

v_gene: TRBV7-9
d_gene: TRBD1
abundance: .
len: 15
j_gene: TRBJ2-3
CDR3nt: TGTGCCAGCAGCCTAGGACAGGGCCGGACAGATACGCAGTATTTT
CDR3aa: CASSLGQGRTDTQYF

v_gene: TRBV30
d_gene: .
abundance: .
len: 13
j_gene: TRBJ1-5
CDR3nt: TGTGCCTGGAGTGTAGATGGGGATCAGCCCCAGCATTTT
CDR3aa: CAWSVDGDQPQHF

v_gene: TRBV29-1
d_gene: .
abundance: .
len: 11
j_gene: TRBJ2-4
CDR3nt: TGCAGCGTTGTTGGGAGAAACATTCAGTACTTC
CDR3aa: CSVVGRNIQYF

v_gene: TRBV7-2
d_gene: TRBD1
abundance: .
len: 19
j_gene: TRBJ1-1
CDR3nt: TGTGCCAGCAGCTCGCCCTCGCGGCCAGGGGGCTCGAGGAACACTGAAGCTTTCTTT
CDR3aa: CASSSPSRPGGSRNTEAFF

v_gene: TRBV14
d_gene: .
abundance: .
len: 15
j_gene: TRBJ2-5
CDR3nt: TGTGCCAGCAGCCAAGGTTTGGCGGGGAGGTCGACCCAGTACTTC
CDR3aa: CASSQGLAGRSTQYF

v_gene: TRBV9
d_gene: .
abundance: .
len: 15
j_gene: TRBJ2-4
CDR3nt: TGTGCCAGCAGCGTAGATGGGGACGCCAAAAACATTCAGTACTTC
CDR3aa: CASSVDGDAKNIQYF

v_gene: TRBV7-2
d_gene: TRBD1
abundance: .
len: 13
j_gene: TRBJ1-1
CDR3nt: TGTGCCATCAGGGGGGGATTGGACACTGAAGCTTTCTTT
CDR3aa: CAIRGGLDTEAFF

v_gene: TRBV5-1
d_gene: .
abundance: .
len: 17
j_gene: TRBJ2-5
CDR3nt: TGCGCCAGCAGCTCCCCCCGGGGGCGGATAAACCAAGAGACCCAGTACTTC
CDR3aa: CASSSPRGRINQETQYF

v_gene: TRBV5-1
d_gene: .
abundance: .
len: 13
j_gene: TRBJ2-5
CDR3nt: TGCGCCAGCAGCTTGCGACCTACGGAGACCCAGTACTTC
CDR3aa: CASSLRPTETQYF

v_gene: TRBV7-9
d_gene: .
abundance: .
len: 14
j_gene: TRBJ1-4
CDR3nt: TGTGCCAGCAGTTCCCGGGACGGGGAGGAAAAACTGTTTTTT
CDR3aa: CASSSRDGEEKLFF

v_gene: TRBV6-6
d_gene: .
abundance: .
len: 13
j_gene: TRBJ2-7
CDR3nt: TGTGCCAGCAGCGGGGACGGGCGGCGCGAGCAGTACTTC
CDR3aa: CASSGDGRREQYF

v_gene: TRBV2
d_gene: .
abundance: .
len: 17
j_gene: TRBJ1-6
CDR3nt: TGTGCCAGCACGCCCAGGTCGGGAAACTCCTATAATTCACCCCTCCACTTT
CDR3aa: CASTPRSGNSYNSPLHF

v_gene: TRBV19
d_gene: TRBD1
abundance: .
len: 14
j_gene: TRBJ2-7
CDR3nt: TGTGCCAGTAGTCCCCGACAGGGAACCTACGAGCAGTACTTC
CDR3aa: CASSPRQGTYEQYF

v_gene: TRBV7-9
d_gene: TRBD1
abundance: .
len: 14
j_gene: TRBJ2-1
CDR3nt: TGTGCCAGCAGCAGGGGGACAGGACGTTCCGGGCAGTTCTTC
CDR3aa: CASSRGTGRSGQFF

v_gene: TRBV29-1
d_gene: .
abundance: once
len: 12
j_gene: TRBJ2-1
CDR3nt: TGCAGCGTTGAAGATCCTGGAGTAGAGCTGTTCTTC
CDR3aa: CSVEDPGVELFF

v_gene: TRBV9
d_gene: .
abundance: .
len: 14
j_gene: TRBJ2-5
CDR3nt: TGTGCCAGCAGCGTAGGGGGACGGCAAGAGACCCAGTACTTC
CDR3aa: CASSVGGRQETQYF

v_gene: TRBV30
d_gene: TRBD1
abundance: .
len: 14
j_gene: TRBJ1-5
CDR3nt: TGTGCCTATACCCGGGACAGGAGCGATCAGCCCCAGCATTTT
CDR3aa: CAYTRDRSDQPQHF

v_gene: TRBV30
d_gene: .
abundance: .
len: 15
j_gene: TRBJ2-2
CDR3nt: TGTGCCTGGAGTATAGGACACTTGCCCACCGGGGAGCTGTTTTTT
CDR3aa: CAWSIGHLPTGELFF

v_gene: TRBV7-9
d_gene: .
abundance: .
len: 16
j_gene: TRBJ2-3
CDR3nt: TGTGCCAGCAGCTTTCGTACCCCGGGGGACACAGATACGCAGTATTTT
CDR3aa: CASSFRTPGDTDTQYF

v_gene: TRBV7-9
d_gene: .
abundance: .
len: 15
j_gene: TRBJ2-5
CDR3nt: TGTGCCAGCAGCTTAGGGCGACGGGGCCAAGAGACCCAGTACTTC
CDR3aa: CASSLGRRGQETQYF

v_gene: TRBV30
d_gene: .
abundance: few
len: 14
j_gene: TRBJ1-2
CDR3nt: TGTGCCTGGAGTCCATACCAAACAGCTGCTGGCTACACCTTC
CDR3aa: CAWSPYQTAAGYTF

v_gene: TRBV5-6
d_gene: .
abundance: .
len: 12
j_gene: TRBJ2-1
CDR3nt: TGTGCCAGCAGCCCCAGGGACAATGAGCAGTTCTTC
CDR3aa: CASSPRDNEQFF

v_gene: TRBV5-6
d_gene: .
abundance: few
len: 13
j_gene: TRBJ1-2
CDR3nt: TGTGCCAGCAGCGCCGGGACAACGTATGGCTACACCTTC
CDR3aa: CASSAGTTYGYTF

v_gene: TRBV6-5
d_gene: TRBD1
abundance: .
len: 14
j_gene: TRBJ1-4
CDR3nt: TGTGCCAGCAGTTACGGGACAGGGGTTGAAAAACTGTTTTTT
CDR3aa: CASSYGTGVEKLFF

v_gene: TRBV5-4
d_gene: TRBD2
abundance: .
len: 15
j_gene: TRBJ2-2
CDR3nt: TGTGCCAGCAGCGCCCCGGGGGGATCCACCGGGGAGCTGTTTTTT
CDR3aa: CASSAPGGSTGELFF

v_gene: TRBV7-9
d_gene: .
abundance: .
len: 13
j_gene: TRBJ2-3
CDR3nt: TGTGCCAGTGGACACCTAGAGACAGATACGCAGTATTTT
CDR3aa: CASGHLETDTQYF

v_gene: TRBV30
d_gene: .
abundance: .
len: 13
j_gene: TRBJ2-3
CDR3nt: TGTGCCTGGAGTGGGGGGTTCACAGATACGCAGTATTTT
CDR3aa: CAWSGGFTDTQYF

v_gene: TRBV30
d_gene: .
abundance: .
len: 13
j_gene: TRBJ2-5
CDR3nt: TGTGCCTGGGGTGCCACTACCGGGACCCCCCAGTACTTC
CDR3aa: CAWGATTGTPQYF

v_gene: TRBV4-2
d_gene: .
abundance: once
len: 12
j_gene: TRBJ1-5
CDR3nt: TGTGCCAGCAGCCAAGTTAGCCAGCCCCAGCATTTT
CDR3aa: CASSQVSQPQHF

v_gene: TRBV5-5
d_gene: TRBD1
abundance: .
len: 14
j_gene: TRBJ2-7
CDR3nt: TGTGCCAGCAGCTCCCGGGACAGGGGCTACGAGCAGTACTTC
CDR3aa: CASSSRDRGYEQYF

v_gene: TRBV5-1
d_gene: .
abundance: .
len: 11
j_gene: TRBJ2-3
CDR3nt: TGCGCCAGCAGCGAGAGAGATACGCAGTATTTT
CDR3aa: CASSERDTQYF

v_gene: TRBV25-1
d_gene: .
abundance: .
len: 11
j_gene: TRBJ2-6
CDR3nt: TGTGCCAGCAGTGAATGGGATCGGCTGACTTTC
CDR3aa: CASSEWDRLTF

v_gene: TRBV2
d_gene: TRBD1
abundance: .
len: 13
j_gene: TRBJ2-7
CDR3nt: TGTGCCTGCCTCCGGGACAGGAGATACGAGCAGTACTTC
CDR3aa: CACLRDRRYEQYF